This TCR beta chain appears in the sequencing data of a study of response to subunit inactivated influenza vaccine. TCRdb redid the calling of the RT-PCR reads with MiXCR, one entry per CDR3 protein. Of about 190,000 distinct CDR3 sequences detected, 13% to 15% appear once; the ten largest clones hold about 25%. Points from the study as a whole: That few new T cells are recruited by each seasonal influenza vaccination was the authors' suggestion.

Concerning this clonotype itself: Its antigen remains unidentified.

V lost 4 bases, J lost 4 bases, and 6 bases stayed unmatched. Germline V CDR1 and CDR2: MNHEY, SVGAGI. The CDR3 length is 15 residues. This specimen consisted of CD8+ T cells sorted from PBMCs, obtained roughly 5 days after vaccination. This receptor was identified in a man aged 50 to 59 who received an inactivated influenza vaccine. The gene calls are TRBV6-5 and TRBJ1-5; 8 nucleotides agree with TRBD1. The CDR3 protein is CASSCSGTGNQPQHF. The CDR3 coding sequence is TGTGCCAGCAGTTGCTCTGGGACAGGTAATCAGCCCCAGCATTTT.